Included here is one T cell receptor (beta chain) sequence, with context. Its antigen remains undetermined. Base quality data are lacking; no much larger clone is found one base away. The data belong to a study of T cells after posttransplantation cyclophosphamide (dated by TCRdb to 2016 to 2017). Regarding the study in general: The study tracked T cell repertoire reconstitution by TRB sequencing after myeloablative bone marrow transplantation using posttransplantation cyclophosphamide as GVHD prophylaxis. Samples from 30 to 35 PTCy-treated patients, along with samples from roughly 15 of their related bone marrow donors, underwent antigen receptor sequencing. TRB sequencing was performed on blood from all 35 or so PTCy patients with 1-year posttransplant specimens. TRB sequencing was also done on up to roughly 3 additional blood samples from 2 to 5.2 years after transplant in 3 patients, and on pretransplant blood from several patients. Because TRA and TRB clonality correlated tightly in fewer than 10 samples, the subsequent TCR analyses were limited to TRB only. Public TRB sequences were compared against a database of over 3,000 sequences linked to responses to pathogens, tumor antigens, self-antigens and alloantigens. Broader findings and caveats from the paper: Across 45 or so patients, TRB clonality was highly associated with recipient CMV seropositivity and CMV reactivation, and PTCy diversity was similar to diversity in CNI/methotrexate controls. At 1-2 months, donor-recipient similarity was low but rose over the first year, and the later blood repertoires were often dominated by donor CD8+ memory clones. The TRB repertoires of T cells infiltrating skin or the GI tract showed only limited overlap with the TRB repertoires found in blood.

On the day of marrow donation, related bone marrow donors gave peripheral blood samples. Peripheral blood and bone marrow mononuclear cells were isolated by Ficoll-Hypaque density centrifugation and were cryopreserved. FACS on a FACSAria II was used to sort CD4+ and CD8+ T cells, including the naive and memory subsets. Genomic DNA was used for TRB sequencing, which was performed with the immunoSEQ assay at survey resolution or with the hsTCRB kit. Turning to the authors' computational methods: The immunoSEQ software was used for initial read processing, and the LymphoSeq R package was used for repertoire analyses. Clonality was computed as 1 minus normalized Shannon entropy; Gini coefficient was also calculated for each TRB dataset. Phenotypes of unsorted samples were inferred by mapping TRB sequences from sorted subsets of the recipient or donor onto unsorted samples of the same recipient. In TCRdb, the immuneACCESS table is reduced to in-frame sequences with V and J assigned. These tables do not hold every clone; where another copy was compared, an unresolved V gene accounts for under half, and the others remain unexplained. V and J calls and clone size are given by that table; D and trimming were obtained from the DNA. For this sample the table gives tens of thousands of clones, of which under 85% were detected only once. The ten largest clones capture 0.65% of the sample.

CDR1 SGHDN and CDR2 FVKESK were looked up in the germline V gene. The CDR3 goes from the cysteine to the phenylalanine over 15 residues. Only CDR3 DNA remains: 45 bases, in frame from the first base. Cut back by 3 bases and 13 bases, the V and J ends lie 24 bases apart. This clonotype was obtained from a woman in her sixties in good health, CMV-negative, and a related stem cell transplant donor. The source material was memory CD4+ T cells sorted from PBMCs. The chain employs TRBV14 and TRBJ1-1; no D gene call is confident. In nucleotide form, the sequence is TGTGCCAGCAGCCAGTCCTCCCTGTGGCGGGGTTCGGTTTTCTTT. The translation is CASSQSSLWRGSVFF. The full variable domain, completed from the reference TRBV14 and TRBJ1-1 proteins outside the CDR3, reads EAGVTQFPSHSVIEKGQTVTLRCDPISGHDNLYWYRRVMGKEIKFLLHFVKESKQDESGMPNNRFLAERTGGTYSTLKVQPAELEDSGVYFCASSQSSLWRGSVFFGQGTRLTVV.